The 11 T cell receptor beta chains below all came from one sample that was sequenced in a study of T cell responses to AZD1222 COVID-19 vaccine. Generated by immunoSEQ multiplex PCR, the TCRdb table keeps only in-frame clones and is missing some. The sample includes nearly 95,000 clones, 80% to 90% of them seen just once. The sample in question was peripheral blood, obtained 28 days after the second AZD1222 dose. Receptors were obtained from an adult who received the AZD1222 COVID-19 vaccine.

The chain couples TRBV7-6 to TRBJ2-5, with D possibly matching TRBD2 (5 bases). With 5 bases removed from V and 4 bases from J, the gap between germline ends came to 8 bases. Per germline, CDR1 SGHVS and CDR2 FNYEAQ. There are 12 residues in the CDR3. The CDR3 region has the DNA TGTGCCAGCAGCCCAGCGGTAGAGACCCAGTACTTC. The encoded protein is CASSPAVETQYF.

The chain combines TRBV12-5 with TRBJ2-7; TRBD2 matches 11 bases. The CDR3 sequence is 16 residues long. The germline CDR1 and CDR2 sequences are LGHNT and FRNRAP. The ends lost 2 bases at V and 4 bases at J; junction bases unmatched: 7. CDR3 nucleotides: TGTGCTAGTGGTTTGATGACTAGCGGGATTAGTTACGAGCAGTACTTC. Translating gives CASGLMTSGISYEQYF. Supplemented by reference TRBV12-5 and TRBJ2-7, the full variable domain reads DARVTQTPRHKVTEMGQEVTMRCQPILGHNTVFWYRQTMMQGLELLAYFRNRAPLDDSGMPKDRFSAEMPDATLATLKIQPSEPRDSAVYFCASGLMTSGISYEQYFGPGTRLTVT.

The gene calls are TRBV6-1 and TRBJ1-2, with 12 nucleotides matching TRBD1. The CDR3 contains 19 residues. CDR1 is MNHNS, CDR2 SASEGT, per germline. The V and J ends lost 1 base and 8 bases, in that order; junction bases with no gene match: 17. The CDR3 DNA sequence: TGTGCCAGCAGTGAAGTTTTATCGGGACAGGGGGCGCAAATGGACGGCTACACCTTC. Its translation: CASSEVLSGQGAQMDGYTF.

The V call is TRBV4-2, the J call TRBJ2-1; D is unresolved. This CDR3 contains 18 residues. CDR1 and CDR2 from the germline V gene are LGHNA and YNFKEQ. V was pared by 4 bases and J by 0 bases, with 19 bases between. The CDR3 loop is CASSLYPTQPSSYNEQFF. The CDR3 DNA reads TGTGCCAGCAGCCTCTACCCTACCCAGCCGAGCTCCTACAATGAGCAGTTCTTC.

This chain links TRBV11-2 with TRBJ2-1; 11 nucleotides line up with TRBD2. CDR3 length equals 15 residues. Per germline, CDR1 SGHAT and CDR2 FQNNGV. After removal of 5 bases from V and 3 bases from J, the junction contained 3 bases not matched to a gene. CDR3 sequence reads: CASSGTSGGYNEQFF. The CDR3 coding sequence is TGTGCCAGCAGCGGAACTAGCGGGGGCTACAATGAGCAGTTCTTC.

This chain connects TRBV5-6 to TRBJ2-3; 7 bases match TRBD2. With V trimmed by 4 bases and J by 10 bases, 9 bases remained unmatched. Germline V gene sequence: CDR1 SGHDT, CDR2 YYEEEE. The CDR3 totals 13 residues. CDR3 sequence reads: CASSPARTRAQYF. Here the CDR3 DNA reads TGTGCCAGCAGCCCGGCGCGGACTAGAGCGCAGTATTTT.

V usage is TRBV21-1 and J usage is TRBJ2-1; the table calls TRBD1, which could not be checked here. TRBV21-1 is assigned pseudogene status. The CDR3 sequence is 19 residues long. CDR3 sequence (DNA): TGTGCCAGCAGCACTAGGGGTAGCCGCAGGGGGCGCTACCACAATGAGCAGTTCTTC. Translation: CASSTRGSRRGRYHNEQFF.

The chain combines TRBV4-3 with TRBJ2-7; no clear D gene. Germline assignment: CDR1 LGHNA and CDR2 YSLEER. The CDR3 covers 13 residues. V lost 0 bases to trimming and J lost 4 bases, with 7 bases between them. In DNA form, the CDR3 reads TGCGCCAGCAGCCAAGAACTCAGTTACGAGCAGTACTTC. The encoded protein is CASSQELSYEQYF.

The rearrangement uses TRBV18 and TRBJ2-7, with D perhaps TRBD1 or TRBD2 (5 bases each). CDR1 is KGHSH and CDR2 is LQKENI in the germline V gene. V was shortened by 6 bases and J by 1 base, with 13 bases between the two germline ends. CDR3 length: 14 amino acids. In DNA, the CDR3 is TGTGCCAGCTCCCCGAGGGGCGCGTCCTACGAGCAGTACTTC. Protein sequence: CASSPRGASYEQYF.

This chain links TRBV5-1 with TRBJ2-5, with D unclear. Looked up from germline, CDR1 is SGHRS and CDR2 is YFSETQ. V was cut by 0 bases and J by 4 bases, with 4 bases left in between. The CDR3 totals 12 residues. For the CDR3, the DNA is TGCGCCAGCAGCTTGGCCTCAGAGACCCAGTACTTC. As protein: CASSLASETQYF.

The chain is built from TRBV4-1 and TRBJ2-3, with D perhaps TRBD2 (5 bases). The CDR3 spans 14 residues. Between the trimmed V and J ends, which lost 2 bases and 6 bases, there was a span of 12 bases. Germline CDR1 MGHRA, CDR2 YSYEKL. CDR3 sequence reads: CASSQKRLGDTQYF. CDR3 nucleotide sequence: TGCGCCAGCAGCCAAAAGCGGCTCGGGGATACGCAGTATTTT.